This T cell receptor beta chain originates from a study of cytomegalovirus exposure and HLA in healthy donors. Points from the study as a whole: One cluster of highly shared sequence variants probably arose as a sequencing artifact. Analysis performed later found approximately 17,000 TCR beta sequences associated with HLA alleles at 0.05 false discovery rate.

About this clone: As yet, its antigen is unknown.

CDR3 length: 15 amino acids. Trimming left V 2 bases short and J 5 bases short, with 15 bases between. Germline CDR1 reads LNHDA; CDR2 reads SQIVND (reference sequence). PCR amplification relied on 60 Vbeta primers (plus 13 Jbeta primers). The repertoire was sequenced with immunoSEQ multiplex PCR; TCRdb's copy has only in-frame clones and lacks some. Of some 130,000 clones listed, 72% are singletons. The receptor was isolated from a man aged 45-65 years in good health and CMV-seropositive. Sequencing input: PBMCs. The rearrangement links TRBV19 to TRBJ1-2; tentative D call: TRBD1 (5 bases). The CDR3 DNA sequence: TGTGCCAGTAGTATACAGGCCGGGGGACGATATGGCTACACCTTC. It translates to CASSIQAGGRYGYTF.